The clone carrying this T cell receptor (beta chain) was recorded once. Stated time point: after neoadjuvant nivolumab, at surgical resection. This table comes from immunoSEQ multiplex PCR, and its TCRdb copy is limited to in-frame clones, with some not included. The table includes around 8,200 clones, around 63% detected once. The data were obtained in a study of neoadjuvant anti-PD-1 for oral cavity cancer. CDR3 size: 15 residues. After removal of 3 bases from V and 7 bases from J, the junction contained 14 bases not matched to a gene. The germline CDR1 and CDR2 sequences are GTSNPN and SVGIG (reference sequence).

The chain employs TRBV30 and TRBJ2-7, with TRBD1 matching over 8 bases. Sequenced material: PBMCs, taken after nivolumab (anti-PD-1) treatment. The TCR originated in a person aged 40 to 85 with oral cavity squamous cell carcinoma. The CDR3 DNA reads TGTGCCTGGAGGACTCCGGGACAGGTACTTTCGGAGCAGTACTTC. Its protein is CAWRTPGQVLSEQYF.